This T cell receptor beta chain was recorded in a study of beta chain features in type 1 diabetes (dated by TCRdb to the late 2010s). Some background on the complete study: Mean age, gender distribution, total cell number and subset yield were not different between patients and healthy donors. Across all samples, some 110,000,000 sorted cells were examined, and cell number per subset correlated strongly with RNA yield. The study compared TCRB repertoires of sorted circulating CD4+ T cell subsets between recently diagnosed type 1 diabetes patients and matched healthy donors. Whereas all 28 donors provided naive and central memory subsets, regulatory and stem cell-like memory subsets were isolated from just 8 patients and about 8 healthy donors. The research as a whole found: Because cDNA was sequenced instead of genomic DNA, highly expressing activated cells could be over-represented, though the groups showed no difference in activation or CD3 levels. In all four CD4+ subsets, TCRB CDR3 length was moderately but significantly shorter in type 1 diabetes patients. Naive, central memory and regulatory TCRB repertoires appeared more similar among patients than among healthy donors. Only small numbers of individuals were included in the HLA sub-analyses, which left unresolved whether HLA type had any influence on TCRB rearrangement. At VDJ recombination sites, type 1 diabetes patients had fewer insertions and more deleted nucleotides, which implies abnormalities in thymic rearrangement. PCR may preferentially amplify shorter templates, but because patient and control samples were amplified and corrected together, any resulting skew would affect both groups equally.

The High Capacity cDNA Reverse Transcription Kit was used to reverse transcribe all of the isolated RNA, meaning that expressed TCRB transcripts were what got sequenced. Deep immunoSEQ sequencing was performed on naive, central memory and regulatory T cell samples, with an average of around 3.4 million total reads per sample. Sorted cells were lysed in RLT buffer, and RNA was extracted using DNase-treated RNeasy Micro or Mini kits according to cell number. To prevent cross-contamination, each cell subset was processed individually, whereas patient and healthy donor samples were processed jointly. Using the immunoSEQ multiplex PCR, TCRB sequences were amplified from cDNA into 87-bp fragments spanning the CDR3 region. Sequencing of the amplicons was performed on the Illumina HiSeq platform. For the original study's pipeline: PCR bias was computationally corrected using synthetic template baselines, reads within Hamming distance 2 were collapsed, and singletons that could not be merged were discarded. Reads were aligned against IMGT to assign V, D and J genes, CDR3 length and insertions or deletions at six rearrangement sites. Clonotype counts were normalized to sorted cell number within each subset before computing true diversity and Gini coefficients with the tcR R package. Repertoire sharing was quantified using the overlap coefficient calculated on TCRB nucleotide sequences. Out-of-frame TCRB sequences from naive cells were analyzed to stand in for the pre-selection repertoire. TCRdb took this table from immuneACCESS and kept in-frame rearrangements with V and J called. Such tables lack part of the clones; where checked against another copy, unresolved V genes explain under half of the gap, and the rest is unexplained. The DNA was the basis for D and trimming; V, J and clone size are from that table. The sample table holds about 340,000 clones, of which roughly 13% were seen once. The ten largest clones add up to 0.013% to 0.015% of the sample.

Here V drops 5 bases and J drops 7 bases, and the junction holds 18 bases not matched to any gene. CDR3 length: 18 amino acids, cysteine to phenylalanine. The read is trimmed to its CDR3 DNA, 54 bases read in frame from base 1. Via the germline V gene, CDR1 is MDHEN and CDR2 SYDVKM. A word on this clone: Its binding antigen is unknown. Base quality data are lacking; no much larger clone is found one base away.

From each donor, a single peripheral blood sample of approximately 0.11 L on average was drawn into heparinised tubes. A BD FACSAria II was used to sort naive, central memory, regulatory and stem cell-like memory CD4+ T cells with a panel that included CD45RO, CCR7, CD25, CD127, CD95 and CD27. Every sorted population had a purity above 95%. PBMCs were separated immediately by Lymphoprep density gradient centrifugation and were stained directly, without being cultured. So that batch effects would be minimized, each experiment stained and sorted samples in pairs, pairing one healthy donor with one patient.

Recombination linked TRBV28 to TRBJ2-5; 11 middle bases align to TRBD2. The sequenced sample was naive CD4+ T cells from blood. The cell subset or site label here, explained by the study, means: true naive CD4+ T cells. This sequence was found in a woman between 18 and 29 years old with type 1 diabetes. In nucleotide form, the sequence is TGTGCCAGCAGTCCCGGTACTAGCGGGAGTCAATGGGATGTGACCCAGTACTTC. Its translation reads: CASSPGTSGSQWDVTQYF.